This entry features one T cell receptor (beta chain) sequence. Its antigen is as yet unknown. The sample comes from a study of T cells after yellow fever vaccination. Study in general: SMART-Seq v4 Ultra Low Input served to prepare low-cell-number fractions. Whole-study findings and limits: Peaking on day 5 versus 15, the secondary response was faster but weaker. Clones that expanded after primary vaccination mostly reappeared after the booster (around 96% CD4, 70% to 90% CD8).

By 5'RACE template switching, TCR cDNA was produced, with a universal primer site and UMIs added in the process. In TCRdb, the 5' RACE reads were re-called with MiXCR into one record per CDR3 protein. The sample includes hundreds of thousands of distinct CDR3 sequences, around 4% of them seen just once. The germline CDR1 and CDR2 sequences are MGHDK and SYGVNS. The CDR3 covers 15 residues. The J segment lost 7 bases and the V segment lost 7 bases, leaving 9 bases of the junction unmatched. This TCR was sampled from a man younger than 30 who received the YFV17D yellow fever vaccine. The gene calls are TRBV25-1 and TRBJ1-4; TRBD1 aligns across 10 bases. The sample here was PBMCs, taken on the day of the yellow fever booster vaccination. As DNA, the CDR3 is TGTGCCAGCACCTCGATGACAGGGGGCTCTGAAAAACTGTTTTTT. Protein: CASTSMTGGSEKLFF. Drawing the rest from reference TRBV25-1 and TRBJ1-4, the complete variable domain is EADIYQTPRYLVIGTGKKITLECSQTMGHDKMYWYQQDPGMELHLIHYSYGVNSTEKGDLSSESTVSRIRTEHFPLTLESARPSHTSQYLCASTSMTGGSEKLFFGSGTQLSVL.